This TCR beta chain derives from a study of regulatory T cells in long-lasting Graves disease. Arm-PCR with iRepertoire HTBI primers amplified the CDR3 regions for these TCR beta libraries. One entry per CDR3 protein, called by TCRdb with MiXCR from the multiplex PCR reads. The repertoire has about 430,000 distinct CDR3 sequences, about 15% of them found once; the top ten carry under 9%. Time point in this sample: newly diagnosed GD, antithyroid drugs for less than 3 months. The TCR library used RNA extracted from PBMCs. Per germline, CDR1 MRHNA and CDR2 SNTAGT. The CDR3 is made up of 15 amino acids. V lost 5 bases, J lost 4 bases, and 10 bases stayed unmatched. This sample also belongs to another study, concerning T cells in Graves' hyperthyroidism and ophthalmopathy. That paper notes: Most thyroid-expanded clonotypes above 0.001 were also found in blood.

This sequence joins TRBV6-4 and TRBJ1-1, with 7 bases matching TRBD1. The receptor comes from a woman aged 40 to 55 with Graves disease. Sequencing used peripheral blood mononuclear cells (PBMCs), obtained at new diagnosis, from a patient treated with antithyroid drugs. The CDR3 loop reads CASSYRKTGSTEAFF. Written as DNA, the CDR3 is TGTGCCAGCAGTTATAGGAAGACAGGGAGCACTGAAGCTTTCTTT.